These 29 T cell receptor beta chains came from one sample sequenced in a study of blood T cell repertoires in COVID-19. Repertoires were generated with immunoSEQ multiplex PCR, while TCRdb's copy carries only in-frame clones and drops some. The repertoire holds some 130,000 clones, with 88% as singletons. The specimen sequenced was peripheral blood. These receptors came from a man aged 50-60 years with acute or convalescent COVID-19.

V usage is TRBV2 and J usage is TRBJ1-1; a weak D match, TRBD1 (5 bases). Trimming cost V 6 bases and J 1 base, with 9 bases left between them. Germline lookup yields CDR1 SNHLY and CDR2 FYNNEI. The CDR3 sequence is 13 residues long. The CDR3 DNA reads TGTGCCAGCAGCTCCGACAGGAACACTGAAGCTTTCTTT. Translated: CASSSDRNTEAFF.

This chain links TRBV6-6 with TRBJ1-5; D is uncertain. CDR1 is MNHNY and CDR2 is SVGAGI in the germline V gene (reference sequence). V lost 6 bases and J lost 2, with 5 bases in between. The CDR3 runs to 12 residues. The chain's CDR3 is CASSEGNQPQHF. The CDR3 DNA follows: TGTGCCAGCAGCGAGGGCAATCAGCCCCAGCATTTT.

CDR3 in amino acids: CASSPGGGDYGYTF. DNA for the CDR3: TGTGCCAGCAGCCCCGGGGGGGGAGACTATGGCTACACCTTC. The chain has TRBV28 and TRBJ1-2; D might be TRBD1 (5 bases). Germline-derived CDR1 and CDR2 are MDHEN and SYDVKM. V lost 6 bases to trimming and J lost 3 bases, with 14 bases between them. CDR3 length: 14 amino acids.

This chain uses TRBV5-4 with TRBJ1-5, with TRBD1 as a possible D gene (6 bases). The CDR3 spans 15 residues. Trimming left V 0 bases short and J 3 bases short, with 10 bases between. Germline values: CDR1 SGHNT, CDR2 YYREEE (reference sequence). The CDR3, as DNA: TGTGCCAGCAGCTTGGGGGGGCAGTTCAATCAGCCCCAGCATTTT. Translating gives CASSLGGQFNQPQHF.

V gene TRBV28 combines with J gene TRBJ2-7; tentatively, D is TRBD1 (5 bases). Per germline, CDR1 MDHEN and CDR2 SYDVKM. CDR3 length: 14 amino acids. The V end was cut by 4 bases, the J end by 6 bases, with 16 bases between. CDR3 residues: CASSSGFRPSEQYF. In DNA form, the CDR3 reads TGTGCCAGCAGTTCAGGGTTTCGGCCCTCCGAGCAGTACTTC.

The chain has TRBV5-1 and TRBJ2-1; D ambiguous. The CDR3 consists of 13 residues. V was pared by 0 bases and J by 6 bases, with 7 bases between. The V gene's germline CDR1 is SGHRS and CDR2 YFSETQ. In DNA form, the CDR3 reads TGCGCCAGCAGCTTGGGGCCCTCCAATGAGCAGTTCTTC. Translation: CASSLGPSNEQFF. Drawing the rest from reference TRBV5-1 and TRBJ2-1, the complete variable domain is KAGVTQTPRYLIKTRGQQVTLSCSPISGHRSVSWYQQTPGQGLQFLFEYFSETQRNKGNFPGRFSGRQFSNSRSEMNVSTLELGDSALYLCASSLGPSNEQFFGPGTRLTVL.

The chain couples TRBV28 to TRBJ1-2; D possibly corresponds to TRBD1 (5 bases). V lost 7 bases and J lost 1, with 16 bases in between. Germline CDR1 MDHEN, CDR2 SYDVKM. The CDR3 extends over 15 amino acids. In nucleotides, the CDR3 is TGTGCCAGCATAAGGTCCGGGGGGGTTAACTATGGCTACACCTTC. This gives the protein CASIRSGGVNYGYTF.

For the CDR3, the DNA is TGTGCCAGCAGCTTAGTGAGGACACTTACCGGGGAGCTGTTTTTT. Its protein product is CASSLVRTLTGELFF. The V gene is TRBV7-8, the J gene TRBJ2-2, with D tentatively TRBD1 (5 bases). The CDR3 runs 15 residues. V was clipped by 1 base and J by 5 bases, with 11 bases between them. Germline-derived CDR1 and CDR2 are SGHVS and FQNEAQ.

The genes are TRBV10-3 and TRBJ2-2; perhaps TRBD1 as D (5 bases). V was trimmed by 10 bases and J by 1 base, leaving 13 bases between them. Germline V gene lookup returns CDR1 ENHRY and CDR2 SYGVKD. This CDR3 region has 14 residues. CDR3 in amino acids: CATTQTENTGELFF. The CDR3 DNA reads TGTGCCACAACCCAGACAGAGAACACCGGGGAGCTGTTTTTT.

The J gene is TRBJ1-1, the V gene TRBV5-4; TRBD1 matches 7 bases. V dropped 0 bases and J dropped 4; count of bases not matched to a gene: 3. Per the germline V gene, CDR1 is SGHNT and CDR2 is YYREEE (reference sequence). There are 14 residues in the CDR3. CDR3 bases: TGTGCCAGCAGCTTGGTACAGGGGACCACTGAAGCTTTCTTT. Translating it yields CASSLVQGTTEAFF.

Comments on this clone: This sample includes further DNA sequences coding for the same CDR3. The V gene is TRBV28, the J gene TRBJ2-7; TRBD2 agrees at 7 bases. Germline trimming cut 4 bases from V and 2 bases from J; bases unmatched to any gene: 8. Germline lookup yields CDR1 MDHEN and CDR2 SYDVKM. The CDR3 contains 15 residues. The DNA for the CDR3 is TGTGCCAGCAGTTCCCAGAGGGAGGGCCCCTACGAGCAGTACTTC. Translating gives CASSSQREGPYEQYF.

The V and J genes are TRBV11-2 and TRBJ2-7; TRBD1 matches at 7 bases. The CDR3 contains 14 residues. After removal of 5 bases from V and 3 bases from J, the junction contained 7 bases not matched to a gene. The V gene's germline CDR1 is SGHAT and CDR2 FQNNGV. The CDR3 DNA reads as TGTGCCAGCAGCCGATCGGGACAGATCTACGAGCAGTACTTC. The encoded protein is CASSRSGQIYEQYF.

The V gene is TRBV5-1, the J gene TRBJ2-2; unclear D gene. Germline loops: CDR1 SGHRS, CDR2 YFSETQ. Trimming cost V 0 bases and J 1 base, with 10 bases left between them. This CDR3 is 16 amino acids long. The CDR3 loop is CASSLEPSLNTGELFF. The CDR3 bases are TGCGCCAGCAGCTTGGAGCCCTCTTTGAACACCGGGGAGCTGTTTTTT.

The chain combines TRBV24-1 with TRBJ2-3; TRBD2 agrees at 13 bases. Germline V gene lookup returns CDR1 KGHDR and CDR2 SFDVKD. The CDR3 runs to 16 residues. J gave up 0 bases and V 6 bases, and 2 bases lay outside the gene matches. This CDR3 reads CATSLGLAGSTDTQYF. CDR3 sequence (DNA): TGTGCCACCAGTCTGGGACTAGCGGGGAGCACAGATACGCAGTATTTT.

This chain uses TRBV2 with TRBJ1-4, with D possibly matching TRBD1 (5 bases). The V gene lost 3 bases and the J gene lost 0 bases, with 8 bases spanning the gap. The CDR3 has 15 residues. Germline assignment: CDR1 SNHLY and CDR2 FYNNEI. DNA for the CDR3: TGTGCCAGCAGTGATTCGGGGGCAACTAATGAAAAACTGTTTTTT. It codes for CASSDSGATNEKLFF.

The rearrangement links TRBV6-5 to TRBJ1-2; 7 bases fit TRBD1. V lost 6 bases, J lost 0 bases, and 7 bases stayed unmatched. The CDR3 loop spans 15 amino acids. The germline V gene encodes CDR1 MNHEY and CDR2 SVGAGI. CDR3 sequence reads: CASREGQRANYGYTF. CDR3 DNA: TGTGCCAGCAGGGAGGGACAGAGAGCTAACTATGGCTACACCTTC.

The gene calls are TRBV27 and TRBJ1-1; D uncertain. Trimming shortened V by 8 bases and J by 2 bases, and 21 bases separated the two germline ends. There are 16 residues in the CDR3. Germline CDR1 MNHEY, CDR2 SMNVEV (reference sequence). The CDR3 DNA reads as TGTGCCAGCGCGGCAATAGGCCAGCTAGTTAACACTGAAGCTTTCTTT. It encodes CASAAIGQLVNTEAFF.

The chain has TRBV18 and TRBJ1-1, with D tentatively TRBD1 (5 bases). The CDR3 has 15 residues. From germline, CDR1 is KGHSH and CDR2 LQKENI. V was pared by 4 bases and J by 0 bases, with 12 bases between. CDR3 bases: TGTGCCAGCTCACAACAGGACCCAATGAACACTGAAGCTTTCTTT. Residues: CASSQQDPMNTEAFF.

CDR3 amino acids: CASGLVLQGNNQPQHF. CDR3 in DNA: TGTGCTAGTGGTTTGGTACTACAGGGTAACAATCAGCCCCAGCATTTT. V is TRBV12-5 and J is TRBJ1-5, with D maybe TRBD1 (6 bases). Per the germline V gene, CDR1 is LGHNT and CDR2 is FRNRAP. V lost 0 bases, J lost 3 bases, and 12 bases lay in between. CDR3 length equals 16 residues.

This clone appeared a few times. V usage is TRBV28 and J usage is TRBJ1-6; D gene uncertain. Germline V gene data show CDR1 as MDHEN and CDR2 as SYDVKM. V gave up 6 bases and J gave up 9 bases, with 33 bases separating them. This CDR3 spans 20 amino acids. The CDR3 DNA follows: TGTGCCAGCAGCCCCAACTTCACCCCAGGCCGCCTCGATTCCTTTTCACCCCTCCACTTT. Amino acid sequence: CASSPNFTPGRLDSFSPLHF.

The V and J genes are TRBV7-8 and TRBJ2-3; TRBD1 aligns across 7 bases. The germline V gene encodes CDR1 SGHVS and CDR2 FQNEAQ. The CDR3 is made up of 15 amino acids. Trimming removed 6 bases from V and 7 bases from J; junction bases left unmatched: 13. The CDR3 nucleotides read TGTGCCAGCAGTAATACCGGGACAGTCCCTCATACGCAGTATTTT. This gives the protein CASSNTGTVPHTQYF.

This clone has only a few counts. J is TRBJ1-1 and V is TRBV5-1; 10 positions agree with TRBD1. CDR1 is SGHRS, CDR2 YFSETQ, per germline. The junction had 3 bases not matched to a gene; V was cut back by 0 bases and J by 4 bases. CDR3 size: 15 residues. The CDR3 nucleotides read TGCGCCAGCAGCTTGGGTCGGACAGGGGGCACTGAAGCTTTCTTT. Protein product: CASSLGRTGGTEAFF.

The chain employs TRBV15 and TRBJ1-6, with 10 bases that match TRBD1. This CDR3 comprises 15 residues. Germline CDR1 reads LNHNV; CDR2 reads YYDKDF (reference sequence). The V segment lost 3 bases and the J segment 7 bases; nucleotides outside the gene matches: 3. CDR3 region: CATSRWTGGNSPLHF. In nucleotides, the CDR3 is TGTGCCACCAGCAGGTGGACAGGGGGGAATTCACCCCTCCACTTT.

The rearrangement joins TRBV4-1 to TRBJ2-1; 8 bases agree with TRBD2. Germline V gene sequence: CDR1 MGHRA, CDR2 YSYEKL. This CDR3 has 17 residues. Germline trimming cut 2 bases from V and 1 base from J; bases unmatched to any gene: 7. The DNA for the CDR3 is TGCGCCAGCAGCCAAAAGTCTAGCGGGCTTTCCTACAATGAGCAGTTCTTC. Protein: CASSQKSSGLSYNEQFF.

The chain carries TRBV18 and TRBJ1-2; 7 bases match TRBD1. The CDR3 loop spans 14 amino acids. CDR1 and CDR2 from the germline V gene are KGHSH and LQKENI. V shed 5 bases and J 2 bases; nucleotides not matched to a gene: 5. The CDR3 bases are TGTGCCAGCTCAACCGGGACAGTGAACTATGGCTACACCTTC. Protein sequence: CASSTGTVNYGYTF.

V gene TRBV20-1 combines with J gene TRBJ2-7; D might be TRBD2 (6 bases). From germline, CDR1 is DFQATT and CDR2 SNEGSKA (reference sequence). CDR3 length: 15 amino acids. V lost 3 bases and J 2 bases, leaving 17 bases between the germline ends. CDR3 in amino acids: CSASEGGTAPYEQYF. CDR3 in DNA: TGCAGTGCTAGTGAGGGCGGGACCGCTCCCTACGAGCAGTACTTC.

The V and J genes are TRBV5-1 and TRBJ1-1, with D tentatively TRBD1 (5 bases). Germline CDR1 reads SGHRS; CDR2 reads YFSETQ. Trimming pared 1 base from V and 2 bases from J, leaving 9 bases between. CDR3 length equals 14 residues. DNA for the CDR3: TGCGCCAGCAGCTTGACAGGTCGAAACACTGAAGCTTTCTTT. This translates into CASSLTGRNTEAFF.

The V gene is TRBV4-2, the J gene TRBJ2-6; 7 nucleotides agree with TRBD1. The CDR3 length is 17 residues. Germline loops: CDR1 LGHNA, CDR2 YNFKEQ. V gave up 4 bases and J gave up 0 bases; unmatched junction bases: 6. CDR3 sequence: CASSRAGGSSGANVLTF. The CDR3 nucleotides are TGTGCCAGCAGCCGAGCAGGGGGTTCCTCTGGGGCCAACGTCCTGACTTTC.

The rearrangement joins TRBV2 to TRBJ1-5, with TRBD1 identical over 9 bases. V dropped 2 bases and J dropped 1; count of bases not matched to a gene: 9. The length of the CDR3 is 18 residues. The germline gives CDR1 SNHLY, CDR2 FYNNEI. This chain's CDR3 is CASSEPDRGVRSNQPQHF. Here the CDR3 DNA reads TGTGCCAGCAGTGAACCGGACAGGGGTGTAAGAAGCAATCAGCCCCAGCATTTT.